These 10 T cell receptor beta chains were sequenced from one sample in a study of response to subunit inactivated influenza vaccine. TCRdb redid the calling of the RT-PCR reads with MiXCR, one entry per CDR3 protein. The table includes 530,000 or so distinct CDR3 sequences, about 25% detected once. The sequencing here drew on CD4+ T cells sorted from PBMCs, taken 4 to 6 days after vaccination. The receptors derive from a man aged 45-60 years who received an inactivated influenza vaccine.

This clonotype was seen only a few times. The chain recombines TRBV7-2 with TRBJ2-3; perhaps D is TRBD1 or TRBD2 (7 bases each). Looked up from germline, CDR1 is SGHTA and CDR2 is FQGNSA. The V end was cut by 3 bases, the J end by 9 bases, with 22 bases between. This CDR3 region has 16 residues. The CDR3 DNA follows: TGTGCCAGCAGCTTGCAGGGGGGGAGTGTGGGAGACACGCAGTATTTT. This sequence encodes CASSLQGGSVGDTQYF.

The CDR3 coding sequence is TGCAGTGCTAGATTGTACCAGTGGGATACGCAGTATTTT. This sequence encodes CSARLYQWDTQYF. V and J are TRBV20-1 and TRBJ2-3; D is unclear. Germline V gene sequence: CDR1 DFQATT, CDR2 SNEGSKA (reference sequence). The CDR3 has 13 amino acids. The ends were cut back, 2 bases at V and 6 bases at J, with 12 bases in the middle.

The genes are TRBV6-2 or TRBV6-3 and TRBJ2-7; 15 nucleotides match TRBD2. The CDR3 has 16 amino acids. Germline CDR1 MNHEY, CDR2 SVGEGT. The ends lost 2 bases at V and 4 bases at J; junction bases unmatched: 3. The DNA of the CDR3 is TGTGCCAGCAGTTACGGGACTAGCGGGAGGTCTTACGAGCAGTACTTC. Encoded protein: CASSYGTSGRSYEQYF.

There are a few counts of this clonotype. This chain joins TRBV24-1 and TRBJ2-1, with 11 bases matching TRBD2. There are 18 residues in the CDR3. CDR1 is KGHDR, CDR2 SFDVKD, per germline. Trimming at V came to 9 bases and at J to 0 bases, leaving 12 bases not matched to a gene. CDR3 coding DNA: TGTGCCACCGCGTCCGGGACTAGCGGACCTACCTCCTACAATGAGCAGTTCTTC. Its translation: CATASGTSGPTSYNEQFF.

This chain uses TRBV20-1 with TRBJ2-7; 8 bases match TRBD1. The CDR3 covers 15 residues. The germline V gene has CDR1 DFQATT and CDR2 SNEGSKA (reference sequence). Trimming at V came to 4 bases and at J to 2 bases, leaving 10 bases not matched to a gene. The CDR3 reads CSAMESGGSPYEQYF. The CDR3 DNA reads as TGCAGTGCTATGGAGTCAGGGGGCTCCCCCTACGAGCAGTACTTC.

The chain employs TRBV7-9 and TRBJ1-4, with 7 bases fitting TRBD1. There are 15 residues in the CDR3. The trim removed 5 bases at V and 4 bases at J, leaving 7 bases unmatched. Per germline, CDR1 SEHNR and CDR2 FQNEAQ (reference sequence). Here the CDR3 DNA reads TGTGCCAGCAGCACCCGACAGGGACTTAATGAAAAACTGTTTTTT. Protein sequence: CASSTRQGLNEKLFF. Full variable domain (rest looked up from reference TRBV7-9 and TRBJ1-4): DTGVSQNPRHKITKRGQNVTFRCDPISEHNRLYWYRQTLGQGPEFLTYFQNEAQLEKSRLLSDRFSAERPKGSFSTLEIQRTEQGDSAMYLCASSTRQGLNEKLFFGSGTQLSVL.

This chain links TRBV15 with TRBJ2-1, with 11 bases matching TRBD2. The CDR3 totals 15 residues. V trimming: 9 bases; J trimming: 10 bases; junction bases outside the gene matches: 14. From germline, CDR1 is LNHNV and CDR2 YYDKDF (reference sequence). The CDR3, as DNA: TGTGCCACAAGGACTAGCGGGCTCAACGAGCGAGAGCAGTTCTTC. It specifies CATRTSGLNEREQFF.

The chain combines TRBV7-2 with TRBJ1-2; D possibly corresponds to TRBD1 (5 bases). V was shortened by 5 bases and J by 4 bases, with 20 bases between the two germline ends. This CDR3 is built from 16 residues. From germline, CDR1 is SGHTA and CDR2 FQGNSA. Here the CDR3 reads CASSLGGPGLGYGYTF. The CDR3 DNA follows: TGTGCCAGCAGCCTAGGAGGCCCGGGACTGGGCTATGGCTACACCTTC.

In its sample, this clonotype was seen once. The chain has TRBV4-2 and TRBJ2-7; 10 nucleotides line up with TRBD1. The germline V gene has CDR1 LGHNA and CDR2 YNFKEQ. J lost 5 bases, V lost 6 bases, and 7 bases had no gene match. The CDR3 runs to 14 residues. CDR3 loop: CASRFGQGVHEQYF. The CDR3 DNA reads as TGTGCCAGCAGATTTGGACAGGGGGTCCACGAGCAGTACTTC.

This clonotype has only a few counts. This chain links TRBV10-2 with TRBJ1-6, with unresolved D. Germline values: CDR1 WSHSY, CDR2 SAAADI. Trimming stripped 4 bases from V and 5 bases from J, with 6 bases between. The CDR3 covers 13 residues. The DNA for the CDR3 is TGCGCCAGCAGTGGGACGAATAATTCACCCCTCCACTTT. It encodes CASSGTNNSPLHF.